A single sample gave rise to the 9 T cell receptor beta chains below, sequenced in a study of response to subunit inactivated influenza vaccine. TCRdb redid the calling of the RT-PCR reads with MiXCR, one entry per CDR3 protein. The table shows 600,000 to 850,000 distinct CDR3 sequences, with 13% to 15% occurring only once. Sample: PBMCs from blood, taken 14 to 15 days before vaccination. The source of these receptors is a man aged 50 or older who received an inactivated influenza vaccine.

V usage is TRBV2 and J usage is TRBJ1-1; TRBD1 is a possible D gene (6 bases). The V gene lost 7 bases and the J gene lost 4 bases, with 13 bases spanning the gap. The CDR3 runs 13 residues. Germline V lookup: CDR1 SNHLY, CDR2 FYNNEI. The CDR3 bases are TGTGCCAGCACGAGGGACATGGGCACTGAAGCTTTCTTT. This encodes CASTRDMGTEAFF.

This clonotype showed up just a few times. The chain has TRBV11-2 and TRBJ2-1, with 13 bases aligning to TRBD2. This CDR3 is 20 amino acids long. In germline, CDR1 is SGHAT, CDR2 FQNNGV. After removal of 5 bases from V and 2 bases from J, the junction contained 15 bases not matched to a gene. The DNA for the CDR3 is TGTGCCAGCAGCGGACCCCACCTTTGGACTAGCGGGAGTACCTACAATGAGCAGTTCTTC. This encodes CASSGPHLWTSGSTYNEQFF.

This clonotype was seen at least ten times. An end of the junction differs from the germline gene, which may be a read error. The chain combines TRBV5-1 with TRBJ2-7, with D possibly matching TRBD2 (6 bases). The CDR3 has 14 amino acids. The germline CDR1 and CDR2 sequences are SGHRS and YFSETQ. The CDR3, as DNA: TGTGCCAGCAGTTCATCCGGGGGCTCCTACGAGCAGTACTTC. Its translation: CASSSSGGSYEQYF.

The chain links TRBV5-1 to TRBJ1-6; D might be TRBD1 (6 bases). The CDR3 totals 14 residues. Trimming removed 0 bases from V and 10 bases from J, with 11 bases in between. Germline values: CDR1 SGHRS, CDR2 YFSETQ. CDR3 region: CASSLVGQSSPLHF. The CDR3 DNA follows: TGCGCCAGCAGCTTGGTAGGACAGAGCTCACCCCTCCACTTT.

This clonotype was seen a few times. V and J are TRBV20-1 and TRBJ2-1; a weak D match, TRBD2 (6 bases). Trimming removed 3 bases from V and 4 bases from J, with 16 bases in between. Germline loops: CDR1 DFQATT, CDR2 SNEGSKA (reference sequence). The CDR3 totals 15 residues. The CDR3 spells CSASGEEGPYNEQFF. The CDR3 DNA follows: TGCAGTGCTAGCGGGGAGGAGGGGCCTTACAATGAGCAGTTCTTC.

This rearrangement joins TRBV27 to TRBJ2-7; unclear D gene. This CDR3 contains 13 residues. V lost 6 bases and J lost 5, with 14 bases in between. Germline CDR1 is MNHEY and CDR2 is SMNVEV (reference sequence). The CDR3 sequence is CASRGLAGHEQYF. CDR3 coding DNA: TGTGCCAGCAGAGGTTTAGCAGGCCACGAGCAGTACTTC.

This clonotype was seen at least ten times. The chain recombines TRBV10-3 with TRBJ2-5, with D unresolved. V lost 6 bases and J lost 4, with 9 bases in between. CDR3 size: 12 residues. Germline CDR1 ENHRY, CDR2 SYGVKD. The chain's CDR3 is CAISDESETQYF. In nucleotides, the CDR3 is TGTGCCATCAGCGATGAGTCAGAGACCCAGTACTTC.

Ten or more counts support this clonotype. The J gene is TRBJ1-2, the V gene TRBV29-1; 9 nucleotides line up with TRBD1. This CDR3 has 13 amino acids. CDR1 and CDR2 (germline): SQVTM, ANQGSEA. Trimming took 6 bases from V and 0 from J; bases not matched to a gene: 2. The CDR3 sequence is CSVGDRANYGYTF. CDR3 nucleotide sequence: TGCAGCGTGGGGGACAGGGCTAACTATGGCTACACCTTC. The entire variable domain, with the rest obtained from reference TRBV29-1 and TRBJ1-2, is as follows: SAVISQKPSRDICQRGTSLTIQCQVDSQVTMMFWYRQQPGQSLTLIATANQGSEATYESGFVIDKFPISRPNLTFSTLTVSNMSPEDSSIYLCSVGDRANYGYTFGSGTRLTVV.

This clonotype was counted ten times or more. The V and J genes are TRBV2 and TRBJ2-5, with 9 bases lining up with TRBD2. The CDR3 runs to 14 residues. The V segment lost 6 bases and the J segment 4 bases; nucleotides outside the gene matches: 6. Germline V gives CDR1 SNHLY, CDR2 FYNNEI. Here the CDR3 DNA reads TGTGCCAGCAGCTTTGCGACTAGCGGAGAGACCCAGTACTTC. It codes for CASSFATSGETQYF.